This T cell receptor (beta chain) was profiled in a study of immune evolution from preneoplasia to lung adenocarcinoma. TCRdb's table, derived via immunoSEQ multiplex PCR, lists solely in-frame clones and lacks some. The profile shows approximately 5,300 clones, about 82% of them singletons. Trimming removed 3 bases at V and 8 bases at J, with 11 bases between. The CDR3 loop spans 13 amino acids. Germline V gives CDR1 MDHEN, CDR2 SYDVKM. Material: FFPE lung adenocarcinoma in situ tissue. The chain joins TRBV28 to TRBJ2-1; D remains unclear. The sequence was obtained from a person aged 65-85 years with lung adenocarcinoma. The CDR3 DNA follows: TGTGCCAGCAGTTTGCTCGTGCGCGATGAGCAGTTCTTC. It specifies CASSLLVRDEQFF.